These T cell receptor beta chains were read from a single sample in a study of shared clonotypes between healthy human individuals. Method: immunoSEQ multiplex PCR; TCRdb's copy keeps in-frame clones and lacks some. The sample yields about 2 million clones, around 95% seen once. Material: naive CD4+ T cells sorted from blood. The receptors come from a young man in good health. Each CDR3 is given with its conserved first and last residue. Each record gives: D gene, V gene, clone size, J gene, CDR3 protein, CDR3 DNA. D genes are given only for firm matches. Only some rows state a clone size, as once, few, many or a class for expanded clones.

TRBD2	TRBV29-1	once	TRBJ2-1	CSVGLAGVEQFF	TGCAGCGTTGGACTAGCGGGAGTTGAGCAGTTCTTC
-	TRBV29-1	-	TRBJ1-1	CSVEGASTEAFF	TGCAGCGTTGAGGGGGCTTCCACTGAAGCTTTCTTT
TRBD2	TRBV2	-	TRBJ2-1	CASRGTSVGNEQFF	TGTGCCAGCAGGGGGACTAGCGTTGGCAATGAGCAGTTCTTC
-	TRBV6-5	-	TRBJ2-1	CASSTRDNEQFF	TGTGCCAGCAGTACTAGGGACAATGAGCAGTTCTTC
-	TRBV28	-	TRBJ1-1	CASSLPPGNTEAFF	TGTGCCAGCAGTTTACCCCCAGGGAACACTGAAGCTTTCTTT
TRBD1	TRBV28	-	TRBJ1-2	CASSSGQGSGYTF	TGTGCCAGCAGCTCGGGACAGGGGAGCGGCTACACCTTC
-	TRBV9	-	TRBJ1-6	CASSVGSGGYNSPLHF	TGTGCCAGCAGCGTAGGGTCCGGCGGATATAATTCACCCCTCCACTTT
TRBD2	TRBV29-1	-	TRBJ2-7	CSGEGDSPYEQYF	TGCAGCGGGGAGGGTGACAGTCCCTACGAGCAGTACTTC
-	TRBV2	-	TRBJ2-5	CASETGLKKETQYF	TGTGCCAGCGAGACCGGGCTTAAGAAAGAGACCCAGTACTTC
-	TRBV7-6	-	TRBJ2-2	CASSLGHNTGELFF	TGTGCCAGCAGCTTGGGACACAACACCGGGGAGCTGTTTTTT
-	TRBV5-1	-	TRBJ1-2	CASSLEGDGYTF	TGCGCCAGCAGCTTGGAGGGTGACGGCTACACCTTC
-	TRBV29-1	-	TRBJ2-1	CSAELDNEQFF	TGCAGCGCCGAGCTAGACAATGAGCAGTTCTTC
-	TRBV11-2	-	TRBJ2-3	CASSPRSGYSTDTQYF	TGTGCCAGCAGCCCGAGAAGCGGCTATAGCACAGATACGCAGTATTTT
TRBD1	TRBV4-1	-	TRBJ1-4	CASSPQGQLEGGLFF	TGCGCCAGCAGCCCTCAGGGACAGCTCGAAGGGGGACTGTTTTTT
-	TRBV10-2	-	TRBJ2-7	CASSQQGGNEQYF	TGCGCCAGCAGTCAACAGGGTGGGAACGAGCAGTACTTC
TRBD2	TRBV4-3	-	TRBJ2-7	CASSQGSGRIREQYF	TGCGCCAGCAGCCAAGGGAGCGGGAGAATCCGCGAGCAGTACTTC
TRBD2	TRBV27	-	TRBJ2-7	CASSLSVPGLGSEQYF	TGTGCCAGCAGTTTATCGGTTCCGGGACTAGGATCCGAGCAGTACTTC
TRBD1	TRBV2	-	TRBJ1-2	CASSDRQGVYGYTF	TGTGCCAGCAGTGACAGGCAGGGGGTCTATGGCTACACCTTC
-	TRBV14	-	TRBJ2-1	CASSQDLREGQFF	TGTGCCAGCAGCCAAGATCTGAGAGAGGGGCAGTTCTTC
TRBD1	TRBV4-1	-	TRBJ2-7	CASSQEGAGGVYEQYF	TGCGCCAGCAGCCAAGAAGGGGCAGGGGGCGTCTACGAGCAGTACTTC
-	TRBV6-5	-	TRBJ2-5	CASKVNINKETQYF	TGTGCCAGCAAAGTCAATATCAACAAGGAGACCCAGTACTTC
-	TRBV10-1	-	TRBJ1-5	CASSEGTVGQPQHF	TGCGCCAGCAGTGAAGGGACGGTAGGACAGCCCCAGCATTTT
-	TRBV18	once	TRBJ1-5	CASSPRTNSNQPQHF	TGTGCCAGCTCACCACGGACAAATAGCAATCAGCCCCAGCATTTT
TRBD1	TRBV4-1	-	TRBJ1-2	CASSQDGQGFFGYTF	TGCGCCAGCAGCCAAGATGGACAGGGTTTTTTTGGCTACACCTTC
-	TRBV5-1	-	TRBJ2-5	CASSSSRTVQETQYF	TGCGCCAGCAGCTCCTCTCGGACAGTCCAAGAGACCCAGTACTTC
TRBD2	TRBV5-4	-	TRBJ2-3	CASSTGLIAASTDTQYF	TGTGCCAGCAGCACGGGACTAATCGCAGCGAGCACAGATACGCAGTATTTT
TRBD1	TRBV7-2	once	TRBJ1-2	CASSLQGGNYGYTF	TGTGCCAGCAGCTTACAGGGGGGGAACTATGGCTACACCTTC
TRBD1	TRBV6-1	-	TRBJ1-1	CATRTGGYTEAFF	TGTGCCACAAGGACAGGGGGCTACACTGAAGCTTTCTTT
-	TRBV5-1	-	TRBJ1-1	CASSSGTRTEAFF	TGCGCCAGCAGCTCGGGGACGAGAACTGAAGCTTTCTTT
-	TRBV5-6	-	TRBJ2-7	CASSLVGLGQGKYEQYF	TGTGCCAGCAGCTTGGTTGGTTTGGGGCAGGGTAAATACGAGCAGTACTTC
-	TRBV30	-	TRBJ1-4	CAWSAGGTNEKLFF	TGTGCCTGGAGTGCAGGCGGAACTAATGAAAAACTGTTTTTT
TRBD2	TRBV18	-	TRBJ2-7	CASSPPGGSYEQYF	TGTGCCAGCTCACCTCCCGGGGGGTCCTACGAGCAGTACTTC
-	TRBV19	-	TRBJ2-2	CASSVGPNGGELFF	TGTGCCAGTAGTGTCGGGCCGAACGGCGGGGAGCTGTTTTTT
-	TRBV6-5	-	TRBJ1-2	CATRSGGGYGYTF	TGTGCCACCAGGTCGGGAGGGGGCTATGGCTACACCTTC
-	TRBV29-1	once	TRBJ2-7	CSVEDQGYEQYF	TGCAGCGTTGAAGATCAGGGTTACGAGCAGTACTTC
-	TRBV5-1	-	TRBJ1-6	CASSLDPNSPLHF	TGCGCCAGCAGCTTGGACCCTAATTCACCCCTCCACTTT
TRBD1	TRBV5-1	once	TRBJ2-1	CASSSYRGSSYNEQFF	TGCGCCAGCAGCTCCTACAGGGGCAGCTCCTACAATGAGCAGTTCTTC
-	TRBV9	-	TRBJ1-6	CASSAGGVENSPLHF	TGTGCCAGCAGCGCGGGAGGGGTCGAGAATTCACCCCTCCACTTT
-	TRBV6-5	once	TRBJ2-3	CASSYSGTDTQYF	TGTGCCAGCAGTTACTCAGGCACAGATACGCAGTATTTT
-	TRBV30	-	TRBJ2-2	CAWSVRAGELFF	TGTGCCTGGAGTGTCCGCGCCGGGGAGCTGTTTTTT
-	TRBV6-1	-	TRBJ2-7	CASSDLGQIYEQYF	TGTGCCAGCAGTGATCTAGGGCAGATCTACGAGCAGTACTTC
-	TRBV10-3	-	TRBJ1-1	CAISESCGGNTEAFF	TGTGCCATCAGTGAGTCTTGTGGGGGGAACACTGAAGCTTTCTTT
-	TRBV28	-	TRBJ2-7	CASTRPSMFQQYF	TGTGCCAGCACAAGACCCTCAATGTTCCAGCAGTACTTC
TRBD1	TRBV7-9	-	TRBJ1-3	CASSLLPQGAGNTIYF	TGTGCCAGCAGCTTATTACCTCAGGGGGCTGGAAACACCATATATTTT
-	TRBV28	-	TRBJ1-1	CASSLGGEDTEAFF	TGTGCCAGCAGTTTGGGGGGGGAGGACACTGAAGCTTTCTTT
-	TRBV6-6	-	TRBJ2-1	CASSSDYYNEQFF	TGTGCCAGCAGTTCGGATTATTACAATGAGCAGTTCTTC
-	TRBV18	-	TRBJ2-5	CASSPRADQETQYF	TGTGCCAGCTCACCACGGGCGGATCAAGAGACCCAGTACTTC
TRBD2	TRBV6-5	-	TRBJ2-3	CASSSLSGRTADTQYF	TGTGCCAGCAGTTCTCTTAGCGGGAGAACCGCAGATACGCAGTATTTT
-	TRBV7-2	-	TRBJ1-3	CASSPGSSGNTIYF	TGTGCCAGCAGCCCCGGATCCTCTGGAAACACCATATATTTT
-	TRBV7-9	-	TRBJ2-7	CASSAISGARVYEQYF	TGTGCCAGCAGCGCAATCTCAGGGGCACGGGTATACGAGCAGTACTTC
-	TRBV5-4	-	TRBJ2-5	CASSLARTQETQYF	TGTGCCAGCAGCCTAGCGAGGACACAAGAGACCCAGTACTTC
-	TRBV7-9	-	TRBJ2-1	CASSFQTVYNEQFF	TGTGCCAGCAGCTTCCAGACAGTTTACAATGAGCAGTTCTTC
-	TRBV4-2	-	TRBJ1-2	CALGAYNYGYTF	TGTGCTTTGGGAGCCTATAACTATGGCTACACCTTC
-	TRBV2	-	TRBJ2-3	CASSRSTDTQYF	TGTGCCAGCAGCCGTAGCACAGATACGCAGTATTTT